The rows below give T cell receptor beta chains drawn from one sample of a study of shared clonotypes between healthy human individuals. Generated by immunoSEQ multiplex PCR, the TCRdb table keeps only in-frame clones and is missing some. The sample has about a million clones; approximately 77% are singletons. The sample was memory CD4+ T cells from PBMCs. Source of these receptors: a man aged 18 to 29 in good health. Some clones in this sample may be carry-over from other donors' samples. Each CDR3 is given with its conserved first and last residue. A D gene is named only where the DNA matches it firmly. Some rows have no size entry. The others give once, few or many, or a class for an expanded clone.

clone size	V gene	D gene	J gene	CDR3 DNA	CDR3 protein
many	TRBV7-9	TRBD1	TRBJ1-1	TGTGCCAGCAGCTGGACAGGAAGCGGCACTGAAGCTTTCTTT	CASSWTGSGTEAFF
-	TRBV7-2	-	TRBJ1-1	TGTGCCAGCAGCCCCTGGGACCCGCCTACGGAAGCTTTCTTT	CASSPWDPPTEAFF
many	TRBV7-2	TRBD1	TRBJ1-4	TGTGCCAGCAGCTTAACATCCGGGACAGGGGGCCTAAGGGAAAAACTGTTTTTT	CASSLTSGTGGLREKLFF
-	TRBV19	TRBD1	TRBJ2-5	TGTGCCAGCGCGGACAGGGTGGAGACCCAGTACTTC	CASADRVETQYF
-	TRBV20-1	-	TRBJ1-3	TGCAGTGCTAGGGACGGCCGCACCATATATTTT	CSARDGRTIYF
-	TRBV5-1	TRBD2	TRBJ2-7	TGCGCCAGCAGCGCAACTGGGACTAGCGGGGACGAGCAGTACTTC	CASSATGTSGDEQYF
once	TRBV9	-	TRBJ2-2	TGTGCCAGCAGCGATTACCTTGGGCGGGACTACACCGGGGAGCTGTTTTTT	CASSDYLGRDYTGELFF
-	TRBV15	TRBD1	TRBJ1-1	TGTGCCACCAGCCGAGGGACAGAAGGTTGGGCTTTCTTT	CATSRGTEGWAFF
-	TRBV7-7	-	TRBJ2-5	TGTGCCAGCAGTCCTGGGGTCCAAGAGACCCAGTACTTC	CASSPGVQETQYF
-	TRBV5-1	-	TRBJ1-4	TGCGCCAGCAGCTTATGGGCAGGCGCAACTAATGAAAAACTGTTTTTT	CASSLWAGATNEKLFF
-	TRBV27	-	TRBJ2-1	TGTGCCTTTCCGAGGCCGGGGAATTCCTACAATGAGCAGTTCTTC	CAFPRPGNSYNEQFF
-	TRBV30	TRBD2	TRBJ2-5	TGTGCCTGGAGTGAAACTAGCGGTATATCGGCCCAGTACTTC	CAWSETSGISAQYF
-	TRBV4-1	-	TRBJ2-7	TGCGCCAGCAGCCCAAAATCCGGCCGGGGGGCGCCCTCCTACGAGCAGTACTTC	CASSPKSGRGAPSYEQYF
many	TRBV2	-	TRBJ1-2	TGTGCCTCCGTGGCAGGTGGCTACACCTTC	CASVAGGYTF
few	TRBV7-8	TRBD1	TRBJ1-5	TGTGCCAGCAGCTTAAGGGAGCTGACAGGGGGCTTCCCCAATCAGCCCCAGCATTTT	CASSLRELTGGFPNQPQHF
-	TRBV7-3	-	TRBJ2-2	TGTGCCAGCAGCTTACGCGGGGACACCGGGGAGCTGTTTTTT	CASSLRGDTGELFF
few	TRBV4-3	TRBD1	TRBJ1-2	TGCGCCAGCAGCCAAGAGTCACCGGGACAGGGGGGGATCACCTATGGCTACACCTTC	CASSQESPGQGGITYGYTF
-	TRBV5-1	-	TRBJ2-3	TGCGCCAGCAATCTACAGGGTAGCACAGATACGCAGTATTTT	CASNLQGSTDTQYF
-	TRBV2	-	TRBJ2-7	TGTGCCAGCAGTGCAGAGGCCCAGAGCTCCTACGAGCAGTACTTC	CASSAEAQSSYEQYF
-	TRBV5-6	TRBD2	TRBJ2-3	TGTGCCAGCAGCTTGGGGACTAGCTCGCAGTATTTT	CASSLGTSSQYF
few	TRBV11-1	-	TRBJ1-1	TGTGCCAGCAGTTTTCCCCAAAGAGGACCCGTCGGAGCTTTCTTT	CASSFPQRGPVGAFF
few	TRBV6-5	TRBD2	TRBJ2-1	TGTGCCAGCAGTTACTCTGGACTAGCGGGGTACAATGAGCAGTTCTTC	CASSYSGLAGYNEQFF
-	TRBV10-3	TRBD1	TRBJ2-5	TGTGCCATCAGGGCAGGGGGTCAGGGGGAGACCCAGTACTTC	CAIRAGGQGETQYF
-	TRBV5-1	TRBD1	TRBJ2-2	TGCGCCAGCAGGCCCGGGACAGGGATCGACGGGGAGCTGTTTTTT	CASRPGTGIDGELFF
-	TRBV18	-	TRBJ1-2	TGTGCCAGCTCACCACCTGGTTTTGGAGGCTACACCTTC	CASSPPGFGGYTF
-	TRBV20-1	-	TRBJ1-2	TGCAGTGCTAGCCCGGTAACTGGCTACACCTTC	CSASPVTGYTF